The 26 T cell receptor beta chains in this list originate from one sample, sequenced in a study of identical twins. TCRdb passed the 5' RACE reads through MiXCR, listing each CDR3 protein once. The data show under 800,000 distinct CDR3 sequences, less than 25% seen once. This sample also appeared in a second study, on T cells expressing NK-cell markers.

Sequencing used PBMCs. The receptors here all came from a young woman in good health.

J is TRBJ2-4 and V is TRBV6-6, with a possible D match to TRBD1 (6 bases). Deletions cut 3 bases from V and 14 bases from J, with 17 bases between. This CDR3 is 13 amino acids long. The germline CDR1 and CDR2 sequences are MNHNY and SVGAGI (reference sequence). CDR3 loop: CASSYLKTGNKYF. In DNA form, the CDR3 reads TGTGCCAGCAGTTATCTCAAAACAGGGAATAAGTACTTC.

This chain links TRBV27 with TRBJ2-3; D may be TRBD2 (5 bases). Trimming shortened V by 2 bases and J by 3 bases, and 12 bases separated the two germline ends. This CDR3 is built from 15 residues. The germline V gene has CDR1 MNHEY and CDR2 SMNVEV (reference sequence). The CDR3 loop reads CASSLNDRGTDTQYF. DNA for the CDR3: TGTGCCAGCAGTTTAAACGACCGGGGAACAGATACGCAGTATTTT.

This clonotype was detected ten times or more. The chain's CDR3 is CASSLSGPNTGELFF. The CDR3 nucleotides are TGTGCCAGCAGCTTGTCCGGGCCGAACACCGGGGAGCTGTTTTTT. The V and J genes are TRBV7-9 and TRBJ2-2; the D is unclear. Germline-derived CDR1 and CDR2 are SEHNR and FQNEAQ (reference sequence). The CDR3 extends over 15 amino acids. Deletions cut 3 bases from V and 0 bases from J, with 8 bases between. Supplemented by reference TRBV7-9 and TRBJ2-2, the full variable domain reads DTGVSQNPRHKITKRGQNVTFRCDPISEHNRLYWYRQTLGQGPEFLTYFQNEAQLEKSRLLSDRFSAERPKGSFSTLEIQRTEQGDSAMYLCASSLSGPNTGELFFGEGSRLTVL.

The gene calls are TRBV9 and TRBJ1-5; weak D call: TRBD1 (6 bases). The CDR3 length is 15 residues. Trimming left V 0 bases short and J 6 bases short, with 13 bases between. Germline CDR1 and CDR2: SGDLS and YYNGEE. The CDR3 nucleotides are TGTGCCAGCAGCGTAGAAAGTACAGGGAGTCAGCCCCAGCATTTT. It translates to CASSVESTGSQPQHF.

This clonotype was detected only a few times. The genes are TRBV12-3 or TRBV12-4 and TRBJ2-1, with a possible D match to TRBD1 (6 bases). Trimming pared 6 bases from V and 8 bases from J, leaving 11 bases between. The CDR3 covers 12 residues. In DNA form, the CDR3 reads TGTGCCAGCAGCCAGGGGTGGGATGAGCAGTTCTTC. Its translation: CASSQGWDEQFF.

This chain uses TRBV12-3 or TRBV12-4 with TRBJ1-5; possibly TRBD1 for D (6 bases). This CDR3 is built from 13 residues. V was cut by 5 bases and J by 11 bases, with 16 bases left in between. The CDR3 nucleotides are TGTGCCAGCAGTGGTACAGGGTATGCAGCCCAGCATTTT. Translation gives CASSGTGYAAQHF.

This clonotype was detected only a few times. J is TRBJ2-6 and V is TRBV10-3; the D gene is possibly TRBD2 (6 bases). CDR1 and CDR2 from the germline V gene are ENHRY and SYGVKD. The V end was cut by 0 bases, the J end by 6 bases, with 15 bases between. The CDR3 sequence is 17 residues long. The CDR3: CAISESTSTVLANVLTF. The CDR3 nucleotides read TGTGCCATCAGTGAGTCGACTAGTACGGTTTTGGCCAACGTCCTGACTTTC.

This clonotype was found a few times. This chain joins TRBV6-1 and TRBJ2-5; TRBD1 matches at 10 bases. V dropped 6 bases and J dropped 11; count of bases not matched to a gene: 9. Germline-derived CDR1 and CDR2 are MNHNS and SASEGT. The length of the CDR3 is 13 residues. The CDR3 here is CASRRTGGPRQYF. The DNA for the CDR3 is TGTGCCAGCAGGAGGACAGGGGGTCCCCGTCAGTACTTC.

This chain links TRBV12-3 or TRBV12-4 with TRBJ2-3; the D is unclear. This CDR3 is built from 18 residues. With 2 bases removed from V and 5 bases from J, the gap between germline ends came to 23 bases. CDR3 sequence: CASSLIVAPAKGGDTQYF. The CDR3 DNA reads TGTGCCAGCAGTTTAATTGTCGCGCCGGCTAAGGGTGGAGATACGCAGTATTTT.

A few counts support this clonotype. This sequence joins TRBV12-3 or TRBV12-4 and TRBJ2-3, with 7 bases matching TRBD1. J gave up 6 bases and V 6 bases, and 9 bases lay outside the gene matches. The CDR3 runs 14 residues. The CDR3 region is CASSRRQGEDTQYF. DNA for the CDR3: TGTGCCAGCAGCAGGCGACAGGGTGAGGATACGCAGTATTTT.

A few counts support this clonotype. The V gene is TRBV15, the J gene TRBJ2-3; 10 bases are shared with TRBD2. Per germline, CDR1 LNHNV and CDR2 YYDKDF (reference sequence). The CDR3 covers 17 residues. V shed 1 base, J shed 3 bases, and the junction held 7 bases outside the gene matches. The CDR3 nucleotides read TGTGCCACCAGCAGAGGAAATAGCGGGGGGTGGACAGATACGCAGTATTTT. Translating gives CATSRGNSGGWTDTQYF.

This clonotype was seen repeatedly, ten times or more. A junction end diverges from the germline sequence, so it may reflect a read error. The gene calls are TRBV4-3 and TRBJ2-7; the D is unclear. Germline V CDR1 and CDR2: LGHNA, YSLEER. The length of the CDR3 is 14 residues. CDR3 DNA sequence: TGTGCCAGCAGCCAAGTTACGGGCTCCTACGAGCAGTACTTC. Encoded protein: CASSQVTGSYEQYF.

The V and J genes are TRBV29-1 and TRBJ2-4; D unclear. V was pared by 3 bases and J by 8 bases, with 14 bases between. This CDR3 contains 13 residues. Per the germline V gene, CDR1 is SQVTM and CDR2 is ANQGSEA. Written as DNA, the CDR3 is TGCAGCGTTGATGCAGGCCGAACGGACATTCAGTACTTC. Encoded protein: CSVDAGRTDIQYF.

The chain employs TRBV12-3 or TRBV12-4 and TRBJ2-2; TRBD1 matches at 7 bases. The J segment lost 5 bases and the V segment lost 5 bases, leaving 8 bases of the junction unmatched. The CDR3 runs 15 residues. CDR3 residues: CASSTRDSSTGELFF. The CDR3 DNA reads TGTGCCAGCAGTACCCGGGACAGTAGTACCGGGGAGCTGTTTTTT.

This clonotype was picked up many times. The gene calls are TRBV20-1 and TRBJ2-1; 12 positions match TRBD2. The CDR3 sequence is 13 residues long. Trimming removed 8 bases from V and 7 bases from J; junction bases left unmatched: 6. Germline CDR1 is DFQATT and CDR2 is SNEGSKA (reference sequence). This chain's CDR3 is CSPGLAGINEQFF. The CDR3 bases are TGCAGTCCAGGACTAGCGGGGATAAATGAGCAGTTCTTC.

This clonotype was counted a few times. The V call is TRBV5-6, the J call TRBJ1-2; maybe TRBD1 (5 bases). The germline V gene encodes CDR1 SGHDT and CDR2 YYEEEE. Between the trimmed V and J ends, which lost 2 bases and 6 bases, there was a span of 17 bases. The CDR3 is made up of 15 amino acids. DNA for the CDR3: TGTGCCAGCAGCTTCCCTTCCGGGGGAGAGAATGGCTACACCTTC. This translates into CASSFPSGGENGYTF. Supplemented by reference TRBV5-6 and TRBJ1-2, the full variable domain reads DAGVTQSPTHLIKTRGQQVTLRCSPKSGHDTVSWYQQALGQGPQFIFQYYEEEERQRGNFPDRFSGHQFPNYSSELNVNALLLGDSALYLCASSFPSGGENGYTFGSGTRLTVV.

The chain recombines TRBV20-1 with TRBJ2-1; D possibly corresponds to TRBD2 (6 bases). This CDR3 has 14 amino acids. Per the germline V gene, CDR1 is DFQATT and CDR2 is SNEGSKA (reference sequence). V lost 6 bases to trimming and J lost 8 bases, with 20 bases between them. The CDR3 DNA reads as TGCAGTGCCGATCTCCCGGGACTTAAGGATGAGCAGTTCTTC. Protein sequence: CSADLPGLKDEQFF.

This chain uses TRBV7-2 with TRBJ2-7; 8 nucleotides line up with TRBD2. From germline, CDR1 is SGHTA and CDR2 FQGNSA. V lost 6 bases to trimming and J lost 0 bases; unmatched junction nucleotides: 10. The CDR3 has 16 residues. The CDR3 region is CASSYSGTGSSYEQYF. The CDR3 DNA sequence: TGTGCCAGCAGTTATAGCGGGACCGGAAGCTCCTACGAGCAGTACTTC.

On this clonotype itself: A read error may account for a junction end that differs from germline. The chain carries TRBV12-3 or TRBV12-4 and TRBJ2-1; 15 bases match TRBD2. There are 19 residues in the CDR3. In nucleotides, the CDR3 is TGTACCAGCCTACATAAAGGACTAGCGGGAGGGCTTCCCTACAATGAGCAGTTCTTC. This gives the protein CTSLHKGLAGGLPYNEQFF.

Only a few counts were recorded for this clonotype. Here the CDR3 DNA reads TGTGCCAGCAGTTACTCGACTAGCGAGACAGATACGCAGTATTTT. Its translation: CASSYSTSETDTQYF. V usage is TRBV6-5 and J usage is TRBJ2-3; the match to TRBD2 covers 8 bases. J lost 3 bases, V lost 0 bases, and 2 bases had no gene match. The germline V gene encodes CDR1 MNHEY and CDR2 SVGAGI. The CDR3 covers 15 residues.

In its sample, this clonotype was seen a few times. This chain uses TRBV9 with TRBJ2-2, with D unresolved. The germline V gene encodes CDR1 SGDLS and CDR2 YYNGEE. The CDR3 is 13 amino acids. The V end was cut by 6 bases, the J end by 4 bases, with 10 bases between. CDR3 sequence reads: CASMDDPTGELFF. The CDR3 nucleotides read TGTGCCAGCATGGACGATCCCACCGGGGAGCTGTTTTTT.

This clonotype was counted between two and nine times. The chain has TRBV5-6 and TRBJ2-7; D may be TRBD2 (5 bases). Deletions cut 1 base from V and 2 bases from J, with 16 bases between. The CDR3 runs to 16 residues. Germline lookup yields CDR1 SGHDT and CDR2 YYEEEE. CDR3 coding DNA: TGTGCCAGCAGCTTGATTCGCGGATCCGGGACCTACGAGCAGTACTTC. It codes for CASSLIRGSGTYEQYF. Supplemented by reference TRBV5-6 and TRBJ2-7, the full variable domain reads DAGVTQSPTHLIKTRGQQVTLRCSPKSGHDTVSWYQQALGQGPQFIFQYYEEEERQRGNFPDRFSGHQFPNYSSELNVNALLLGDSALYLCASSLIRGSGTYEQYFGPGTRLTVT.

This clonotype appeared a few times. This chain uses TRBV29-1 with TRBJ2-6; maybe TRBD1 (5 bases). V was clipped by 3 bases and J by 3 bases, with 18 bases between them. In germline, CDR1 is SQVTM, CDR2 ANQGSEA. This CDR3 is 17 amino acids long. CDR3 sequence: CSVEGSGSRGGANVLTF. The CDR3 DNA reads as TGCAGCGTTGAGGGTTCAGGGTCACGAGGTGGGGCCAACGTCCTGACTTTC. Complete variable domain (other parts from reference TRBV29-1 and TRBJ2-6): SAVISQKPSRDICQRGTSLTIQCQVDSQVTMMFWYRQQPGQSLTLIATANQGSEATYESGFVIDKFPISRPNLTFSTLTVSNMSPEDSSIYLCSVEGSGSRGGANVLTFGAGSRLTVL.

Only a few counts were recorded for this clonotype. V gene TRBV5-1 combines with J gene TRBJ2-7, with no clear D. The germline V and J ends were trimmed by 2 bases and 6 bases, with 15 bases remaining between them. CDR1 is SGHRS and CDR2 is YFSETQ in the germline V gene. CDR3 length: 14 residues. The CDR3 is CASSFGGRLAEQYF. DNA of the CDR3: TGCGCCAGCAGCTTTGGTGGGCGTCTCGCCGAGCAGTACTTC.

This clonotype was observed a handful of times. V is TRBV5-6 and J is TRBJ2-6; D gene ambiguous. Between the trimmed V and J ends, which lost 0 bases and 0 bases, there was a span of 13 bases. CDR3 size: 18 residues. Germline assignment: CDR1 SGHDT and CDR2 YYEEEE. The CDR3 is CASSLAEMALSGANVLTF. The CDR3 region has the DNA TGTGCCAGCAGCTTGGCCGAGATGGCACTCTCTGGGGCCAACGTCCTGACTTTC.

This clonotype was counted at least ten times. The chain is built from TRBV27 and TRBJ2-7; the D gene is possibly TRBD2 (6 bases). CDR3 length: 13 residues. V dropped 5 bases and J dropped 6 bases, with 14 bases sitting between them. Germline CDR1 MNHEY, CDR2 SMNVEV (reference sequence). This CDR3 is CASSPHLAREQYF. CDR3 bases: TGTGCCAGCAGTCCCCACCTAGCGCGCGAGCAGTACTTC.